The entry below describes one T cell receptor (beta chain). The antigen remains unidentified. Produced via immunoSEQ multiplex PCR; TCRdb's table is partial and in-frame only. Of about 350,000 clones listed, approximately 85% are singletons. The data derive from a study of Ad26.COV2.S vaccination and SARS-CoV-2 variants. The overall study: Into the muscle, Ad26.COV2.S was dosed once or twice, 56 days apart.

Sample treatment: over 15 received Ad26.COV2.S at low or high dose, single or two shots; about five received placebo; per-sample allocation not given. Sampling happened 63 days after the first vaccine or placebo injection. Germline CDR1 LNHDA, CDR2 SQIVND (reference sequence). This CDR3 comprises 14 residues. The J segment lost 7 bases and the V segment lost 3 bases, leaving 8 bases of the junction unmatched. Overall study results and limits: People who got the vaccine had more spike-specific TCR breadth than people who got placebo. There was a possibility that the TCR breadth and depth analyses underestimated total T cell responses. In vaccinated individuals, spike-specific CD8+ and CD4+ T cell responses reportedly displayed substantial breadth.

The chain employs TRBV19 and TRBJ2-7; 8 positions match TRBD2. Specimen: peripheral blood, collected in a trial of Ad26.COV2.S vaccine versus placebo. The clonotype originates from a person aged 18-65 years who received the Ad26.COV2.S COVID-19 vaccine or a placebo. CDR3 sequence reads: CASSIEAGVPEQYF. CDR3 sequence (DNA): TGTGCCAGTAGTATTGAAGCGGGAGTCCCGGAGCAGTACTTC.